This T cell receptor (beta chain) was documented in a study of OX40 agonist ivuxolimab in advanced cancers. Across the study: Three partial responders included one hepatocellular carcinoma patient and two cutaneous melanoma patients.

Clones were sequenced by immunoSEQ multiplex PCR, and TCRdb holds only the in-frame ones, with some missing. Of roughly 80,000 clones in the sample, approximately 90% were seen once. Germline V lookup: CDR1 MGHRA, CDR2 YSYEKL. With V trimmed by 3 bases and J by 6 bases, 11 bases remained unmatched. This CDR3 has 16 residues. This clone has just one count. Antigen: not known. Sampled blood was obtained at baseline, cycle 4 day 1, and cycle 7 day 1. Whole-study results and caveats: On average, CD8+ T cells had more expanded clones than CD4+.

This chain joins TRBV4-1 and TRBJ2-5; the match to TRBD1 covers 9 bases. The TCR comes from an adult with an advanced solid tumor such as melanoma, head and neck, liver or kidney cancer. Sequenced material: CD4+ or CD8+ T cells sorted from blood, taken in a trial of the OX40 agonist ivuxolimab. The CDR3 coding sequence is TGCGCCAGCAGCCAGGACTTTACGGGACAGGGAAAGACCCAGTACTTC. Translation gives CASSQDFTGQGKTQYF.